Only a few counts were recorded for the clone carrying this T cell receptor beta chain. The data were taken from a study of OX40 agonist ivuxolimab in advanced cancers. The J segment lost 6 bases and the V segment lost 5 bases, leaving 9 bases of the junction unmatched. The CDR3 loop spans 14 amino acids. Germline-derived CDR1 and CDR2 are SEHNR and FQNEAQ (reference sequence). The method was immunoSEQ multiplex PCR; TCRdb's version includes in-frame clones alone and lacks a portion of them. The table includes approximately 110,000 clones, 85% to 95% detected once. Sequenced material: CD4+ or CD8+ T cells sorted from blood, taken in a trial of the OX40 agonist ivuxolimab. The TCR sequence derives from an adult with an advanced solid tumor such as melanoma, head and neck, liver or kidney cancer. The chain is built from TRBV7-9 and TRBJ2-7; 8 bases are a match to TRBD2. The CDR3 sequence: CASSPGLEIGEQYF. CDR3 bases: TGTGCCAGCAGCCCGGGACTAGAAATCGGCGAGCAGTACTTC.